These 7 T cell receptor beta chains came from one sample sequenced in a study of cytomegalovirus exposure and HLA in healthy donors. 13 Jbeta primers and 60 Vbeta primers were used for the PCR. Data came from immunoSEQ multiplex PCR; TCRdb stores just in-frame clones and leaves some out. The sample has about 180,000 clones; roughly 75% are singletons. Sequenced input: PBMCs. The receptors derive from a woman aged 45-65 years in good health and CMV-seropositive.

The DNA of the CDR3 is TGTGCCACCAGCAGAGATGAGTACAGGCGCACAGATACGCAGTATTTT. Its translation is CATSRDEYRRTDTQYF. The chain has TRBV15 and TRBJ2-3; D may be TRBD1 (5 bases). The V end lost 0 bases, the J end lost 1 base, and 11 bases lay between the germline ends. The CDR3 length is 16 residues. The V gene's germline CDR1 is LNHNV and CDR2 YYDKDF (reference sequence).

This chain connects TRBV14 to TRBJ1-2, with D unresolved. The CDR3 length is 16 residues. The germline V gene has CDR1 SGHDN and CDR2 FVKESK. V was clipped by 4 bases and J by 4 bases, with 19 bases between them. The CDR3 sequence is CASSPPGRRGIYGYTF. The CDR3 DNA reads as TGTGCCAGCAGCCCCCCGGGCAGACGAGGGATCTATGGCTACACCTTC.

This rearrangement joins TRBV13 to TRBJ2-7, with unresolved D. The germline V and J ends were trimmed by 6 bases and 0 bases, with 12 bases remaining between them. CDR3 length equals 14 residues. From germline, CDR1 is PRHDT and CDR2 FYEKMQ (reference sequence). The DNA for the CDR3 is TGTGCCAGCAGTCCTCCAGTGAACTCCTACGAGCAGTACTTC. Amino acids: CASSPPVNSYEQYF.

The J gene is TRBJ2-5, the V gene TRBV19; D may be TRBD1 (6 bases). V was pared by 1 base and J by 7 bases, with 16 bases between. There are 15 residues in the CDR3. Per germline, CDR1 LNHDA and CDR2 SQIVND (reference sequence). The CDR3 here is CASSIVAGSGVTQYF. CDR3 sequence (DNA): TGTGCCAGTAGTATAGTGGCAGGGTCAGGGGTGACCCAGTACTTC.

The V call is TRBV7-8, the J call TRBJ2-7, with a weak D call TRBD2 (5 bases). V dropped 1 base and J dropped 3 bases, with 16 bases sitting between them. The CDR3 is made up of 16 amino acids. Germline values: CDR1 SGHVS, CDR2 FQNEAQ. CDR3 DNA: TGTGCCAGCAGCTTAGGTCGGGGTTTGGGGATCTACGAGCAGTACTTC. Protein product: CASSLGRGLGIYEQYF. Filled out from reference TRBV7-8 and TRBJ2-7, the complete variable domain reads GAGVSQSPRYKVAKRGQDVALRCDPISGHVSLFWYQQALGQGPEFLTYFQNEAQLDKSGLPSDRFFAERPEGSVSTLKIQRTQQEDSAVYLCASSLGRGLGIYEQYFGPGTRLTVT.

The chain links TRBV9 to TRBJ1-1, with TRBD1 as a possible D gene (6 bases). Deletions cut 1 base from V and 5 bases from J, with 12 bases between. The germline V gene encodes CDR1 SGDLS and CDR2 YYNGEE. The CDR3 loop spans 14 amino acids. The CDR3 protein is CASSVHRAGTEAFF. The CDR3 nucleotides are TGTGCCAGCAGCGTACACAGGGCTGGGACTGAAGCTTTCTTT.

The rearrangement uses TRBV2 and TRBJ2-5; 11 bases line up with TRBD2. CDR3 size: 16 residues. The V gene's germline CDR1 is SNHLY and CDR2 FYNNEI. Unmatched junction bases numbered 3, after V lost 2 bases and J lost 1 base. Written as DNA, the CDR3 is TGTGCCAGCAGTGAAACCGGACTAGCGGGCCAAGAGACCCAGTACTTC. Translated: CASSETGLAGQETQYF.